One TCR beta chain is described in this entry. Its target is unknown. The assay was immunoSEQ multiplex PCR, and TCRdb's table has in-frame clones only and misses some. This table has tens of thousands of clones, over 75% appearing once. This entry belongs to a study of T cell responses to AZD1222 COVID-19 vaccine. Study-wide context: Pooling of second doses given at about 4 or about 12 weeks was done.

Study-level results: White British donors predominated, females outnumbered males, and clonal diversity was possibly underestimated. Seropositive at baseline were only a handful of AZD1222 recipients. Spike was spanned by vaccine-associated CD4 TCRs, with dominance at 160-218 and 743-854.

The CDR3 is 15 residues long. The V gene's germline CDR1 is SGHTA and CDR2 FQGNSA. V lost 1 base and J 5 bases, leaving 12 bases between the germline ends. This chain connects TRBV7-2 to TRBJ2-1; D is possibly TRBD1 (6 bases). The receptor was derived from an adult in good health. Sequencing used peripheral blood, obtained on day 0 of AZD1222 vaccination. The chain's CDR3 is CASSLDLGADNEQFF. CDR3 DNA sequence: TGTGCCAGCAGCTTAGACCTGGGGGCGGACAATGAGCAGTTCTTC.